Shown below are 23 T cell receptor beta chains from a single sample sequenced in a study of metastatic and nonmetastatic thyroid tumors. TCRdb redid the clone calls on the PCR reads using MiXCR. Here the sample spans thousands of clones, more than 25% being singletons. Thyroid surgery was performed in patients who had received no treatment beforehand. What was sequenced was adjacent normal tissue. Receptors were obtained from a female donor with papillary thyroid cancer or a benign thyroid nodule (not recorded which). Some clones in this sample may be carry-over from other donors' samples.

By sample share, this clone is large (0.1 to 1%). V usage is TRBV6-1 and J usage is TRBJ2-3; D may be TRBD2 (7 bases). CDR1 is MNHNS and CDR2 is SASEGT in the germline V gene. The length of the CDR3 is 14 residues. Trimming left V 3 bases short and J 5 bases short, with 12 bases between. The CDR3 DNA reads as TGTGCCAGCAGTGACAGGGGAGGGAGAGATACGCAGTATTTT. Encoded protein: CASSDRGGRDTQYF.

J is TRBJ1-1 and V is TRBV12-3 or TRBV12-4, with TRBD1 matching 8 bases. V lost 4 bases to trimming and J lost 7 bases; unmatched junction nucleotides: 8. This CDR3 has 14 amino acids. CDR3 DNA sequence: TGTGCCAGCAGTTCCCGGACAGGGAGCTTTGAAGCTTTCTTT. Amino acids: CASSSRTGSFEAFF.

V is TRBV29-1 and J is TRBJ1-2; D perhaps matches TRBD1 (5 bases). The V end lost 3 bases, the J end lost 9 bases, and 14 bases lay between the germline ends. CDR1 and CDR2 from the germline V gene are SQVTM and ANQGSEA. The CDR3 runs 12 residues. Here the CDR3 reads CSVDSGLYCYTF. Written as DNA, the CDR3 is TGCAGCGTTGACTCGGGACTGTATTGCTACACCTTC. Filled out from reference TRBV29-1 and TRBJ1-2, the complete variable domain reads SAVISQKPSRDICQRGTSLTIQCQVDSQVTMMFWYRQQPGQSLTLIATANQGSEATYESGFVIDKFPISRPNLTFSTLTVSNMSPEDSSIYLCSVDSGLYCYTFGSGTRLTVV.

The chain is built from TRBV6-1 and TRBJ2-5; D gene ambiguous. The germline CDR1 and CDR2 sequences are MNHNS and SASEGT. The CDR3 totals 11 residues. V dropped 6 bases and J dropped 5 bases, with 7 bases sitting between them. CDR3 amino acids: CASSLRETQYF. The CDR3 DNA reads as TGTGCCAGCAGCCTCAGGGAGACCCAGTACTTC.

A few counts support this clone. The V gene is TRBV24-1, the J gene TRBJ1-4, with a tentative D call TRBD1 (5 bases). From germline, CDR1 is KGHDR and CDR2 SFDVKD. The CDR3 extends over 14 amino acids. Trimming shortened V by 3 bases and J by 5 bases, and 9 bases separated the two germline ends. For the CDR3, the DNA is TGTGCCACCAGTGATAACCAGGGAAATGAAAAACTGTTTTTT. Residues: CATSDNQGNEKLFF.

The CDR3 sequence: CSATPGGEADEQYF. In DNA, the CDR3 is TGCAGTGCAACACCAGGGGGCGAGGCTGACGAGCAGTACTTC. The genes are TRBV20-1 and TRBJ2-7; 8 bases are shared with TRBD1. With 6 bases clipped from V and 5 bases from J, the junction kept 12 bases outside the gene matches. Germline CDR1 and CDR2: DFQATT and SNEGSKA (reference sequence). The CDR3 extends over 14 amino acids.

The chain uses TRBV28 and TRBJ1-6; D gene uncertain. The CDR3 is 15 amino acids. Trimming cost V 5 bases and J 4 bases, with 12 bases left between them. CDR1 and CDR2 from the germline V gene are MDHEN and SYDVKM. In DNA form, the CDR3 reads TGTGCCAGCAGTACCGGGCCCGTTTATAATTCACCCCTCCACTTT. Protein: CASSTGPVYNSPLHF. The variable domain in full, completed from reference TRBV28 and TRBJ1-6, reads DVKVTQSSRYLVKRTGEKVFLECVQDMDHENMFWYRQDPGLGLRLIYFSYDVKMKEKGDIPEGYSVSREKKERFSLILESASTNQTSMYLCASSTGPVYNSPLHFGNGTRLTVT.

This clone is labeled as hyperexpanded. CDR3 region: CATSDSSVAGYIPNTGELFF. In nucleotides, the CDR3 is TGTGCCACCAGTGATTCATCAGTCGCAGGGTATATACCCAACACCGGGGAGCTGTTTTTT. The chain joins TRBV24-1 to TRBJ2-2; possible D gene TRBD1, 5 bases. From germline, CDR1 is KGHDR and CDR2 SFDVKD. V lost 2 bases and J lost 2, with 23 bases in between. This CDR3 contains 20 residues.

This clone has only one observation. The chain uses TRBV7-6 and TRBJ2-1; TRBD2 matches 11 bases. The CDR3 spans 17 residues. Germline trimming cut 4 bases from V and 2 bases from J; bases unmatched to any gene: 7. Germline V gene lookup returns CDR1 SGHVS and CDR2 FNYEAQ. The CDR3 DNA reads as TGTGCCAGCAGCTCCTCGGGACTAGCGGTTACCTACAATGAGCAGTTCTTC. Translating gives CASSSSGLAVTYNEQFF.

This clone was seen once. The DNA of the CDR3 is TGTGCCAGCAGCTTTGGACTAGCGGGAGCCGGGGAGCTGTTTTTT. Protein product: CASSFGLAGAGELFF. This chain uses TRBV11-3 with TRBJ2-2; TRBD2 matches 13 bases. Germline V gene lookup returns CDR1 SGHNT and CDR2 YENEEA. The CDR3 contains 15 residues. V trimming: 3 bases; J trimming: 6 bases; junction bases outside the gene matches: 1.

This clone was seen more than once but under ten times. V usage is TRBV6-2 or TRBV6-3 and J usage is TRBJ1-2; possibly TRBD1 for D (5 bases). Germline V gene lookup returns CDR1 MNHEY and CDR2 SVGEGT. This CDR3 has 14 amino acids. The germline V and J ends were trimmed by 7 bases and 8 bases, with 20 bases remaining between them. The CDR3 region is CASTQMERGGGYTF. CDR3 sequence (DNA): TGTGCCAGCACCCAAATGGAGAGGGGCGGCGGCTACACCTTC.

The table lists this clone with many counts. An end of the junction differs from the germline gene, which may be a read error. The chain joins TRBV12-3 or TRBV12-4 to TRBJ2-4; TRBD2 matches 11 bases. The CDR3 loop spans 15 amino acids. In DNA, the CDR3 is TGTGCCAGCAAGGGGACTAGCGGAGCCAAACACATTCAGTACTTC. Amino acids: CASKGTSGAKHIQYF.

This clone has only one observation. The chain carries TRBV20-1 and TRBJ2-4; the D gene is possibly TRBD1 (6 bases). The V and J ends lost 2 bases and 1 base respectively, with 15 bases between them. CDR1 is DFQATT, CDR2 SNEGSKA, per germline (reference sequence). The CDR3 has 16 residues. CDR3 DNA: TGCAGTGCTAGACTTGACAGGATTGGGGCCAAAAACATTCAGTACTTC. As protein: CSARLDRIGAKNIQYF.

This clone was seen more than once but under ten times. The J gene is TRBJ2-7, the V gene TRBV20-1, with D tentatively TRBD1 or TRBD2 (5 bases each). The CDR3 extends over 15 amino acids. V dropped 5 bases and J dropped 2 bases, with 19 bases sitting between them. Looked up from germline, CDR1 is DFQATT and CDR2 is SNEGSKA (reference sequence). CDR3 DNA sequence: TGCAGTGCTGCCTACGCCGGGACGGATACCTACGAGCAGTACTTC. Protein product: CSAAYAGTDTYEQYF.

The chain uses TRBV12-3 or TRBV12-4 and TRBJ1-2; D unclear. V was trimmed by 1 base and J by 4 bases, leaving 10 bases between them. This CDR3 region has 14 residues. The chain's CDR3 is CASSLGSGSYGYTF. CDR3 nucleotides: TGTGCCAGCAGTTTAGGTTCGGGTAGCTATGGCTACACCTTC.

Regarding this clone: At one end, the junction sequence differs from germline, possibly due to a read error. The chain employs TRBV12-3 or TRBV12-4 and TRBJ2-7, with 7 positions matching TRBD1. CDR3 length: 16 amino acids. The CDR3: CAGSHLMSGTAYEQYF. The CDR3 bases are TGTGCCGGCAGCCACCTAATGTCAGGGACAGCCTACGAGCAGTACTTC.

This clone rates as medium-sized. The CDR3 spells CASSMVGAETQYF. The CDR3 DNA reads TGTGCCAGTAGTATGGTTGGGGCTGAGACCCAGTACTTC. The rearrangement links TRBV19 to TRBJ2-5, with D perhaps TRBD1 (5 bases). The germline V and J ends were trimmed by 3 bases and 5 bases, with 10 bases remaining between them. The CDR3 is 13 amino acids. Germline lookup yields CDR1 LNHDA and CDR2 SQIVND (reference sequence).

This clone was recorded a few times. Other DNA sequences in this specimen translate into the identical CDR3. This chain connects TRBV28 to TRBJ1-6; D remains ambiguous. The length of the CDR3 is 13 residues. In germline, CDR1 is MDHEN, CDR2 SYDVKM. Trimming pared 1 base from V and 7 bases from J, leaving 5 bases between. DNA for the CDR3: TGTGCCAGCAGTTTATCTGGAAATTCACCCCTCCACTTT. Translating it yields CASSLSGNSPLHF.

This clone has a handful of counts. The J gene is TRBJ1-2, the V gene TRBV28; TRBD1 is a possible D gene (5 bases). The length of the CDR3 is 17 residues. Trimming removed 2 bases at V and 4 bases at J, with 20 bases between. Germline V CDR1 and CDR2: MDHEN, SYDVKM. The CDR3 here is CASSLGDTTGIGYGYTF. Here the CDR3 DNA reads TGTGCCAGCAGTTTAGGTGATACAACAGGAATCGGCTATGGCTACACCTTC.

Only a few counts were recorded for this clone. The chain links TRBV28 to TRBJ2-7; D unclear. There are 11 residues in the CDR3. Trimming shortened V by 6 bases and J by 7 bases, and 10 bases separated the two germline ends. Looked up from germline, CDR1 is MDHEN and CDR2 is SYDVKM. The CDR3 sequence: CASRVVGEQYF. DNA of the CDR3: TGTGCCAGCAGGGTGGTAGGGGAGCAGTACTTC.

The chain joins TRBV12-3 or TRBV12-4 to TRBJ2-3; D is undetermined. V was pared by 3 bases and J by 6 bases, with 10 bases between. This CDR3 contains 13 residues. CDR3 DNA sequence: TGTGCCAGCAGTTTTAACCCCGCGGATACGCAGTATTTT. It encodes CASSFNPADTQYF.

The chain carries TRBV20-1 and TRBJ2-1, with 12 bases that match TRBD2. The CDR3 runs 15 residues. With 4 bases clipped from V and 9 bases from J, the junction kept 10 bases outside the gene matches. Germline V lookup: CDR1 DFQATT, CDR2 SNEGSKA (reference sequence). CDR3 protein: CSATSQTSGSGEQFF. The DNA of the CDR3 is TGCAGTGCTACCTCTCAGACTAGCGGGAGCGGTGAGCAGTTCTTC.

This clone was seen more than once but under ten times. V usage is TRBV6-5 and J usage is TRBJ2-3, with D perhaps given as TRBD1 or TRBD2 (5 bases each). The CDR3 sequence is 15 residues long. CDR1 and CDR2 (germline): MNHEY, SVGAGI. Between the trimmed V and J ends, which lost 5 bases and 5 bases, there was a span of 17 bases. Here the CDR3 reads CASSSSPGPGDTQYF. Written as DNA, the CDR3 is TGTGCCAGCAGTAGCAGTCCGGGACCTGGAGATACGCAGTATTTT.